This T cell receptor (beta chain) was captured by sequencing in a study of blood T cell repertoires in COVID-19. The CDR3 loop spans 15 amino acids. Trimming at V came to 3 bases and at J to 9 bases, leaving 8 bases not matched to a gene. Germline V CDR1 and CDR2: MGHRA, YSYEKL. This clone appeared once. Data came from immunoSEQ multiplex PCR; TCRdb stores just in-frame clones and leaves some out. The sample contains around 150,000 clones, 85% of which appear only once. This chain links TRBV4-1 with TRBJ2-1, with 10 bases that match TRBD2. The sequenced sample consisted of peripheral blood. The receptor was isolated from a human donor with acute or convalescent COVID-19. The donor label of this sample is uncertain. CDR3 region: CASSQSGGAGSEQFF. The CDR3 nucleotides are TGCGCCAGCAGCCAGAGCGGGGGGGCCGGAAGTGAGCAGTTCTTC.